This T cell receptor beta chain was identified during a study of cytotoxic CD8 clonotypes in ibrutinib-treated CLL (dated by TCRdb to about 2021). For context, the study as a whole: The cohort had some eleven relapsed/refractory and approximately 15 treatment-naive patients; 17 to 18 were IGHV unmutated. All remission and progressive disease samples were collected while patients were still receiving ibrutinib. Longitudinal samples were available for about 30% of the 86 trial participants. Cryopreserved peripheral blood mononuclear cells were collected at three points: before therapy, at response, and at either sustained remission or disease progression. Response samples were taken after a median of 12 months on treatment, ranging from about 6 to 36 months. Samples averaged roughly 280,000 productive templates and around 91,000 productive rearrangements. Responses were partial in around 25 patients and complete in 2; after median 68 months follow-up, approximately 15 stayed in remission and about twelve progressed. Paper-wide results and their limitations: Sampling times were not matched between sustained-remission and progressing patients, and lymph node repertoires were not studied. Public clonotypes were rare and either contracted or stayed stable during treatment, and the rise in clonality at ibrutinib response reflected the expansion of private clonotypes. Baseline clonality was found to be higher than that of age-matched healthy donors and was strongly correlated with circulating CD8+ T-cell counts. Clonality rose at ibrutinib response, remained stable during sustained remission, and dropped back toward baseline at progression.

Cut back by 2 bases and 3 bases, the V and J ends lie 6 bases apart. Measured from the cysteine to the phenylalanine, the CDR3 is 13 residues long. Of all the DNA, just the CDR3 is kept, 39 bases in frame from base 1. Per the germline V gene, LGHNA is the CDR1 and YSLEER is the CDR2. As regards this clone: It lacks a known antigen. No clone much larger than this one lies a single base away; base qualities are absent.

Interpreted using the paper, the time point label stands for: about a year on ibrutinib. For TCR beta library preparation, 2 to 2.5 micrograms of genomic DNA were isolated from cryopreserved PBMCs. Longitudinal blood samples from CLL patients on ibrutinib monotherapy underwent high-throughput TCR beta sequencing. The patients took part in an open-label, single-center phase 2 trial of ibrutinib monotherapy. Each clonotype received, on average, 10x coverage in deep resolution sequencing performed on a MiSeq, where the target depth lay between 1 in 1 million and 1 in 200,000 T cells. The immunoSEQ hsTCRB Kit was used to generate the TCR beta libraries. Turning to the authors' computational methods: ImmunoSEQ Data Assistant and ImmunoSEQ Analyzer were used for data analysis, and V, D and J genes were assigned according to IMGT definitions. Clonality, which ranges from 0 to 1, was calculated by subtracting the normalized Shannon entropy of productive rearrangement frequencies from one. Public clonotype analysis was restricted to overrepresented clonotypes comprising at least 0.05% of each patient's repertoire. About 13 age-matched healthy donor repertoires from immuneACCESS were used as controls for clonality. Here the immuneACCESS table is served through TCRdb, limited to in-frame sequences with V and J called. Missing clones are a known gap in these copies; in checked studies unresolved V genes cover under half, and the rest lacks a known reason. D and trimming come from the DNA, and the V and J calls and clone size come from that table. The sample table records 150,000 or so clones; more than 65% of these occur just once. Roughly 1.9% of the sample comes from the top ten.

The TCR was taken from a human donor with chronic lymphocytic leukemia. The specimen was PBMCs, collected after 12 months of ibrutinib treatment. In this chain, TRBV4-3 is recombined with TRBJ2-3, with the D segment identity uncertain. The DNA reads TGCGCCAGCAGCCAATTACTTACAGATACGCAGTATTTT. It codes for CASSQLLTDTQYF.